This T cell receptor beta chain came from a study of T cell changes during pregnancy in multiple sclerosis. V was clipped by 4 bases and J by 0 bases; unmatched bases: 6. Germline loops: CDR1 SGDLS, CDR2 YYNGEE. This CDR3 contains 17 residues. Using immunoSEQ multiplex PCR, the repertoire was profiled, and TCRdb retains in-frame clones only, with some absent. This sample yields tens of thousands of clones, of which roughly 90% are seen a single time; approximately 1.2% belongs to the top ten. The chain employs TRBV9 and TRBJ2-5, with TRBD2 identical over 13 bases. The TCR was taken from a female donor in good health, enrolled as a control in a pregnancy study. This specimen was CD4+ T cells from peripheral blood mononuclear cells, taken in the first trimester of pregnancy. This CDR3 is CASSPYGLAGDQETQYF. For the CDR3, the DNA is TGTGCCAGCAGCCCTTACGGACTAGCGGGGGACCAAGAGACCCAGTACTTC.